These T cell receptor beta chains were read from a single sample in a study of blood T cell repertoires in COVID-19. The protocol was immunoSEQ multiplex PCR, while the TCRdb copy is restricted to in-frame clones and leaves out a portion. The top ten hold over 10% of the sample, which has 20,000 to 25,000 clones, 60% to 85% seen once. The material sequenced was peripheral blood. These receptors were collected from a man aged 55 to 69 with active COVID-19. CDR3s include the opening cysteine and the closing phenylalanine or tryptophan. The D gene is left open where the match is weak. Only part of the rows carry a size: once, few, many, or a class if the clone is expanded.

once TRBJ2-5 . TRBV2 TGTGCCAGCAGTGATGGCAGGGTAGTGGAGACCCAGTACTTC CASSDGRVVETQYF
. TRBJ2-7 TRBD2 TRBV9 TGTGCCAGCAGCGTAGGAAACGCGGGAGGGCCGGTTGACGAGCAGTACTTC CASSVGNAGGPVDEQYF
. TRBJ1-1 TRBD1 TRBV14 TGTGCCAGCAGCTCGCGACAGGGGGCCCGTGTCACTGAAGCTTTCTTT CASSSRQGARVTEAFF
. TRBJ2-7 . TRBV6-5 TGTGCCAGCAGTAACGAGAGCGGGCCATCCTACGAGCAGTACTTC CASSNESGPSYEQYF
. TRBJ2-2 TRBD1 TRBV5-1 TGCGCCAGCAGCTTCCCGGACAGGGCACCCGGGGAGCTGTTTTTT CASSFPDRAPGELFF
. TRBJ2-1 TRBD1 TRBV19 TGTGCCAGTAGTCAAGGACAGGGTTCCTACAATGAGCAGTTCTTC CASSQGQGSYNEQFF
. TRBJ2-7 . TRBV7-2 TGTGCCAGCAGCTTGTGGAGGATTTACACTTCAAACGAGCAGTACTTC CASSLWRIYTSNEQYF
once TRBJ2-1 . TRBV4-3 TGCGCCAGCAGCCAAGAGTGGGAGAGTTCCTACAATGAGCAGTTCTTC CASSQEWESSYNEQFF
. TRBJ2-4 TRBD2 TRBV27 TGTGCCAGCAGGACCGCGGAACTAGCGGGAGTTTCAGGAGCCAAAAACATTCAGTACTTC CASRTAELAGVSGAKNIQYF
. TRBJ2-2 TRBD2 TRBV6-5 TGTGCCTCCTCGGAACTAGCGGGAGCGGCCGGGGAGCTGTTTTTT CASSELAGAAGELFF
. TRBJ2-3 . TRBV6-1 TGTGCCAGCAGTGAAAAAAGAGCAGATACGCAGTATTTT CASSEKRADTQYF
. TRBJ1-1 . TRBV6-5 TGTGCCAGCAGTTACTCCCGGAACACTGAAGCTTTCTTT CASSYSRNTEAFF
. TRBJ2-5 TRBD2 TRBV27 TGTGCCAGCAGTTTAAGGGGGACTAGCGGGAGACAGGAGACCCAGTACTTC CASSLRGTSGRQETQYF
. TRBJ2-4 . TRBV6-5 TGTGCCAGCAGTTACAAGGGGGAAAACATTCAGTACTTC CASSYKGENIQYF
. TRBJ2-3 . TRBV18 TGTGCCAGCCAGGAAAGGGGGACAGATACGCAGTATTTT CASQERGTDTQYF
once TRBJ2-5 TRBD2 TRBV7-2 TGTGCCAGCAGCTTAGCCACTAGCGGGAGGGGTGGAGGGACCCAGTACTTC CASSLATSGRGGGTQYF
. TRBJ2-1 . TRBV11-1 TGTGCCAGCAGCTTAGACAGGGACAATGAGCAGTTCTTC CASSLDRDNEQFF
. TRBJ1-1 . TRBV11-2 TGTGCCAGCAGCTTAGGGCAGGGGAACACTGAAGCTTTCTTT CASSLGQGNTEAFF
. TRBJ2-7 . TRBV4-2 TGTGCCAGCAGCCAAGAGCAGGGACACTCCTACGAGCAGTACTTC CASSQEQGHSYEQYF
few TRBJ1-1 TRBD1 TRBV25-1 TGTGCCAGCAGTGGGACAGGGCGAACTGAAGCTTTCTTT CASSGTGRTEAFF
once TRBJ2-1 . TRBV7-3 TGTGCCAGCAGCCCCGAGGAGGTAGTATACAATGAGCAGTTCTTC CASSPEEVVYNEQFF
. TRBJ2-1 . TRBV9 TGTGCCAGCAGCGTAGGGAGCGGCCCGTACAATGAGCAGTTCTTC CASSVGSGPYNEQFF
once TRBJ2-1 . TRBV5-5 TGTGCCAGCAGCTTGCACAGTATGAATGAGCAGTTCTTC CASSLHSMNEQFF
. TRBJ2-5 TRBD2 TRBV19 TGTGCCAGTAGTATTTCCCCCTCTTATAGCGGGAATTCAGAGACCCAGTACTTC CASSISPSYSGNSETQYF
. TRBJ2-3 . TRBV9 TGTGCCAGCAGCCTTCTAAACCTAGATACGCAGTATTTT CASSLLNLDTQYF
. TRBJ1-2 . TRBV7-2 TGTGCCAGCAGCCTAAATTCTGACACACGTCAAAACTATGGCTACACCTTC CASSLNSDTRQNYGYTF
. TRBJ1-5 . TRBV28 TGTGCCAGCAGTTTTCCACAGGTCGCCGGGCCCCAGCATTTT CASSFPQVAGPQHF
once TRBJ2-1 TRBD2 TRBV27 TGTGCCAGCAGTTTTCAGACTAGCGGGAGTCACGAGCAGTTCTTC CASSFQTSGSHEQFF
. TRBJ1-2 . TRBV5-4 TGTGCCAGCAGTGCGGGGGGCTTGCGGAGAGACTATGGCTACACCTTC CASSAGGLRRDYGYTF
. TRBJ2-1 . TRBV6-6 TGTGCCAGCCGAACTGACTCCTACAATGAGCAGTTCTTC CASRTDSYNEQFF
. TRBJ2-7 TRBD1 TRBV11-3 TGTGCCAGCAGCTTGAGGGGACAGACCTACGAGCAGTACTTC CASSLRGQTYEQYF
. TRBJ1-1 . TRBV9 TGTGCCAGCAGCGTTGTTCAGAACACTGAAGCTTTCTTT CASSVVQNTEAFF
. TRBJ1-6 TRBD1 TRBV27 TGTGCCAGCTCGCAGAGGGGGCACTCACCCCTCCACTTT CASSQRGHSPLHF
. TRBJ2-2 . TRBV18 TGTGCCAGCTCACCCCAGGCCCAGGGGACCGGGGAGCTGTTTTTT CASSPQAQGTGELFF
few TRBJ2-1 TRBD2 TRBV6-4 TGTGCCAGCAGTGTGGTTAGCGGGAGTCTCGGTGAGCAGTTCTTC CASSVVSGSLGEQFF
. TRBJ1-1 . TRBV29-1 TGCAGCGTTGGGCGGGTGAACACTGAAGCTTTCTTT CSVGRVNTEAFF
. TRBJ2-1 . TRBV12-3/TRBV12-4 TGTGCCAGCAGCCTTTTGAATGAGCAGTTCTTC CASSLLNEQFF
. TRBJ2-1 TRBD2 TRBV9 TGTGCCAGCAGCGTATCCGGGACTAGCCCCCTTGGTGAGCAGTTCTTC CASSVSGTSPLGEQFF
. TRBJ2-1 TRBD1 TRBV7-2 TGTGCCACAAACACCGGACAGGGGGGTTTCGATGAGCAGTTCTTC CATNTGQGGFDEQFF
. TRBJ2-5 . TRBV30 TGTGCCTGGAGCGAGGGGGGGGAAGAGACCCAGTACTTC CAWSEGGEETQYF